This entry describes one TCR beta chain. Its antigen is unknown. This specimen comes from a study of post-analysis software for immune sequencing data. Turning to the study itself: Multiple sclerosis in the patients followed relapsing-remitting, secondary progressive and progressive-relapsing courses. Study-level results: Multiple sclerosis patients showed significantly lower normalized Chao1 diversity than controls did. Same-batch preparations were strongly co-clustered by F measure. Four or five TRBV segments, including TRBV5-6, TRBV5-1 and TRBV20-1, were more frequent in patients than controls.

Unique-molecular-identifier-tagged TCR beta cDNA libraries were used. Input of about 0.9 to 10 million T cells yielded a few hundred thousand cDNA molecules. MiXCR, applied by TCRdb to the PCR reads, yields one record per CDR3 protein. The data contain about 540,000 distinct CDR3 sequences, around a third of them seen just once; the ten biggest clones take up 4.5% to 7.5%. V was clipped by 4 bases and J by 4 bases; unmatched bases: 8. Germline loops: CDR1 MNHNS, CDR2 SASEGT. The CDR3 runs 17 residues. The receptor was derived from a girl aged 2 to 17 with multiple sclerosis. Sequenced material: blood. The chain uses TRBV6-1 and TRBJ2-5, with 14 positions matching TRBD2. CDR3 coding DNA: TGTGCCAGCAGTGCACGACTAGCGGGGGGGCCCCTAGAGACCCAGTACTTC. Its translation is CASSARLAGGPLETQYF.